The TCR beta chain described here comes from a study of cytomegalovirus exposure and HLA in healthy donors. Study-level background: Around 180 million T cells yielded around 100 million unique TCR beta sequences, as an earlier analysis found.

The germline gives CDR1 SGHAT, CDR2 FQDESV (reference sequence). The V and J ends lost 3 bases and 6 bases, in that order; junction bases with no gene match: 4. The CDR3 contains 13 residues. The PCR made use of 60 Vbeta and 13 Jbeta primers. Sequencing was performed with immunoSEQ multiplex PCR; in TCRdb, only in-frame clones are kept and a portion is missing. The sample contains some 200,000 clones, 75% to 90% of which appear only once. The sample consisted of PBMCs. V is TRBV11-1 and J is TRBJ1-1, with 7 nucleotides matching TRBD1. This sequence was found in a man aged 35 to 55 in good health and CMV-seropositive. This CDR3 is CASSLARGAEAFF. Here the CDR3 DNA reads TGTGCCAGCAGCTTGGCCAGGGGGGCTGAAGCTTTCTTT.